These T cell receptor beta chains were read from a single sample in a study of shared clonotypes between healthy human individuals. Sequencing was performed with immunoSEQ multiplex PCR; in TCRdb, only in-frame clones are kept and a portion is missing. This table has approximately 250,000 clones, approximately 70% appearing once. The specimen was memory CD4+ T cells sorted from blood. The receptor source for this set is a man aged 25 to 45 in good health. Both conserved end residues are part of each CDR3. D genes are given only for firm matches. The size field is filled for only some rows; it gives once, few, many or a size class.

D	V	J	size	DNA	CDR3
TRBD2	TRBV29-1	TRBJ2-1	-	TGCAGCGGAGAGGGACTAGCGGCCCTGAGCTCCTACAATGAGCAGTTCTTC	CSGEGLAALSSYNEQFF
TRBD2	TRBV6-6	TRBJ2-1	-	TGTGCCAGCAGTTACTCCCGGACTAGCGCGAACAATGAGCAGTTCTTC	CASSYSRTSANNEQFF
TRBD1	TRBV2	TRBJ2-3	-	TGTGCCAGCAGTGAGCCGACAGGGGTCACAGATACGCAGTATTTT	CASSEPTGVTDTQYF
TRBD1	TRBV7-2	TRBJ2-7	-	TGTGCCAGCAGCTTAGAGGGACAGCGCTACGAGCAGTACTTC	CASSLEGQRYEQYF
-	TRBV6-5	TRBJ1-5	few	TGTGCCAGCAGTCGAACGCAGGGGCCCCAGCATTTT	CASSRTQGPQHF
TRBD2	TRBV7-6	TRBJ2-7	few	TGTGCCAGCAGCTTAACCGGGGGGTACGAGCAGTACTTC	CASSLTGGYEQYF
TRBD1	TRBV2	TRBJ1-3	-	TGTGCCAGCAGAAACAGGGGGAACACCATATATTTT	CASRNRGNTIYF
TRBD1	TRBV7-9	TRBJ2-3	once	TGTGCCAGCAGCCAGCGACAGGGGTACACAGATACGCAGTATTTT	CASSQRQGYTDTQYF
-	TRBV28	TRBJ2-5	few	TGTGCCAGCAGTTACAGATACCAAGAGACCCAGTACTTC	CASSYRYQETQYF
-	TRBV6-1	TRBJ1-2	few	TGTGCCAGCAGTGAGAGTACAGGGAACTATGGCTACACCTTC	CASSESTGNYGYTF